This T cell receptor (beta chain) emerged from a study of blood T cell repertoires in COVID-19 (dated by TCRdb to between 2020 and 2021). About the study as a whole: Samples from collaborators originated in the United States, Italy and Spain and spanned both the acute and convalescent phases of COVID-19. The prospective study material was composed of cDNA or gDNA derived from T cells, B-cell-depleted T cells, or PBMCs. Deeply sampled blood TCRbeta repertoires from subjects exposed to, actively infected with, or recovered from COVID-19 were included in the dataset. A freely available public database, intended as a resource for researchers studying the immune response to SARS-CoV-2, is where the repertoires were released. Samples were obtained from the ongoing ImmuneRACE study (first 160 participants) and from approximately 1,200 subjects provided by 6 global collaborators. Sample metadata almost always included a de-identified subject ID, COVID-19 status, age in years and sex. HLA class I and class II types, where available, came from metadata supplied by the sample provider rather than from assay-based typing.

General conclusions and limits of the study: Clinical and demographic metadata were provided uncurated, with the amount varying by source and participant.

As regards this clone: The target of this receptor is not known. Nothing much larger sits one base from this clone, and base qualities are not available.

In Seattle, one collaborating source enrolled patients while the infection was active and tracked those patients longitudinally over the course of disease. Each collaborating institution followed its own protocols to collect whole blood in K2EDTA tubes. For TCRbeta analysis, collaborator samples were shipped as frozen whole blood, as isolated PBMCs, or as DNA extracted from either sample type. The immunoSEQ Assay, a bias-controlled multiplex PCR, was used to amplify TCRbeta CDR3 regions from genomic DNA. Processing in the source paper ran as follows. Nucleated cell counts per sample were estimated from amplification of reference gene primers within the assay. To quantify the absolute abundance of each unique TCRbeta CDR3 rearrangement, sequence reads were collapsed and filtered. For each sample, productive Simpson clonality was calculated as the square root of Simpson's diversity index across productive rearrangements. This is the immuneACCESS table as TCRdb keeps it, with only in-frame sequences that have V and J called. A part of the clones is gone; compared with another copy, unresolved V genes explain less than half, and the rest is unexplained. D and trimming come from the DNA, and the V and J calls and clone size come from that table. Across this sample there are roughly 410,000 clones, with 70% to 90% seen only once. The top ten clonotypes cover roughly 1.6% of the sample.

Measured from the cysteine to the phenylalanine, the CDR3 is 18 residues long. Only CDR3 DNA remains: 54 bases, in frame from the first base. V loses 4 bases at its end and J loses 0 bases; junction bases beyond the gene matches: 9. The germline V gene provides CDR1 SGDLS and CDR2 YYNGEE. The specimen was peripheral blood. The sequence derives from a woman between 35 and 50 years old with COVID-19, enrolled during active disease. Recombination joined TRBV9 with TRBJ2-3; 12 central nucleotides agree with TRBD2. The CDR3 amino acid sequence is: CASSLSSGGAQSTDTQYF. DNA sequence: TGTGCCAGCAGCCTATCTAGCGGGGGGGCCCAGAGCACAGATACGCAGTATTTT.